This is a list of T cell receptor beta chains from one sample in a study of T cell responses to AZD1222 COVID-19 vaccine. Here immunoSEQ multiplex PCR was the method, and the copy in TCRdb shows in-frame clones only, minus some. This table holds more than 150,000 clones, about nine tenths found once. Sequenced material: peripheral blood, taken on day 0 of AZD1222 vaccination. All receptors come from an adult in good health. Both conserved end residues are part of each CDR3. A D gene is named only where the DNA matches it firmly.

D gene	V gene	J gene	CDR3 protein	CDR3 DNA
-	TRBV19	TRBJ1-1	CASSMGMNTEAFF	TGTGCCAGTAGTATGGGCATGAACACTGAAGCTTTCTTT
-	TRBV5-6	TRBJ2-7	CASSRSQGSYEQYF	TGTGCCAGCAGCCGTTCACAGGGTTCTTACGAGCAGTACTTC
-	TRBV18	TRBJ2-7	CASSPPLVGGPTFYEQYF	TGTGCCAGCTCACCACCACTTGTGGGGGGACCTACATTCTACGAGCAGTACTTC
-	TRBV7-3	TRBJ2-7	CASSSSRGYEQYF	TGTGCCAGCAGCTCTAGCAGGGGCTACGAGCAGTACTTC
TRBD1	TRBV15	TRBJ2-7	CATSKRGIGTGRHEQYF	TGTGCCACGAGTAAGCGGGGCATCGGGACAGGGCGTCACGAGCAGTACTTC
-	TRBV25-1	TRBJ1-1	CASSESGVNTEAFF	TGTGCCAGCAGTGAATCGGGGGTGAACACTGAAGCTTTCTTT
-	TRBV5-1	TRBJ1-5	CASSLEENFQPQHF	TGCGCCAGCAGCTTGGAGGAAAATTTTCAGCCCCAGCATTTT
TRBD1	TRBV12-3/TRBV12-4	TRBJ1-2	CASRGQGYYGYTF	TGTGCCAGCAGAGGACAGGGTTACTATGGCTACACCTTC
-	TRBV19	TRBJ1-4	CASMIQGGRHEKLFF	TGTGCCAGTATGATCCAGGGCGGCAGGCATGAAAAACTGTTTTTT
TRBD2	TRBV18	TRBJ2-1	CASSPPGIAGGHEQFF	TGTGCCAGCTCACCACCAGGGATAGCGGGGGGTCATGAGCAGTTCTTC
-	TRBV15	TRBJ1-1	CATSGAGGTEAFF	TGTGCCACCAGTGGGGCGGGCGGCACTGAAGCTTTCTTT
-	TRBV7-9	TRBJ2-3	CASSFPTGHWDDTQYF	TGTGCCAGCAGCTTCCCTACAGGACACTGGGACGATACGCAGTATTTT
TRBD1	TRBV19	TRBJ1-3	CATYGQGDQAGNTIYF	TGTGCCACCTACGGACAGGGCGATCAGGCTGGAAACACCATATATTTT
TRBD2	TRBV19	TRBJ2-1	CASVSSRTGGKNEQFF	TGTGCCAGTGTATCTTCGAGAACGGGGGGGAAGAATGAGCAGTTCTTC
-	TRBV9	TRBJ1-4	CASSVVPDEKLFF	TGTGCCAGCAGCGTAGTCCCAGATGAAAAACTGTTTTTT
TRBD1	TRBV7-9	TRBJ2-3	CASSSRGLGADTQYF	TGTGCCAGCAGCTCCAGGGGGCTAGGGGCAGATACGCAGTATTTT
TRBD1	TRBV6-5	TRBJ1-2	CASRSNRGAYGYTF	TGTGCCAGCAGAAGCAACAGGGGGGCCTATGGCTACACCTTC
-	TRBV19	TRBJ1-1	CASSLRGGDNTEAFF	TGTGCCAGTAGCCTTCGGGGGGGTGATAACACTGAAGCTTTCTTT
-	TRBV7-2	TRBJ2-5	CASSLAHRPGQETQYF	TGTGCCAGCAGCTTAGCTCACCGTCCGGGGCAAGAGACCCAGTACTTC